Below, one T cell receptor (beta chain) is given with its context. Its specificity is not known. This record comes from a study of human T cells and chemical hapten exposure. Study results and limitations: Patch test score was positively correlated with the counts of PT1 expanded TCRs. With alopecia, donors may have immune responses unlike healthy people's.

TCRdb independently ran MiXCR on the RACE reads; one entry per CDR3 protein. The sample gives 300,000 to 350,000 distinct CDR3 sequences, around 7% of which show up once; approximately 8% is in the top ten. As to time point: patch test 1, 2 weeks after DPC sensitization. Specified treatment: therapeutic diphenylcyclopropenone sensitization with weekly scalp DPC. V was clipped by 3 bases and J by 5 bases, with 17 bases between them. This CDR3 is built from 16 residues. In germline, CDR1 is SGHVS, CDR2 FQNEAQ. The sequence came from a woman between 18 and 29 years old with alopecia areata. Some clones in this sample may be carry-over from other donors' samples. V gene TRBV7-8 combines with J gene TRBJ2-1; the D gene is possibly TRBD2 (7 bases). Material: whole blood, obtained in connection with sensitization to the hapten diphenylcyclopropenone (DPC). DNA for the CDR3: TGTGCCAGCAGCTTGGGGCGCGGGGGCCAGAACAATGAGCAGTTCTTC. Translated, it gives CASSLGRGGQNNEQFF.